The 13 T cell receptor beta chains in this list originate from one sample, sequenced in a study of shared T cell receptors in the human thymus. Data came from immunoSEQ multiplex PCR; TCRdb stores just in-frame clones and leaves some out. The sample lists 500,000 to 750,000 clones, more than 75% occurring once. This same sample was also taken into another study, of human thymus T cells.

Sequenced sample: thymocytes. These receptors originate from a boy younger than two with a congenital heart defect.

The chain has TRBV9 and TRBJ2-1; 11 bases are shared with TRBD2. The CDR3 is 15 residues long. Germline V gene sequence: CDR1 SGDLS, CDR2 YYNGEE. V shed 0 bases and J 6 bases; nucleotides not matched to a gene: 2. The CDR3 DNA sequence: TGTGCCAGCAGCGTAGGCACTAGCGGGAGCAATGAGCAGTTCTTC. Translating gives CASSVGTSGSNEQFF.

The chain has TRBV4-1 and TRBJ2-7; 7 positions agree with TRBD1. Germline assignment: CDR1 MGHRA and CDR2 YSYEKL. Trimming at V came to 1 base and at J to 5 bases, leaving 11 bases not matched to a gene. The length of the CDR3 is 16 residues. CDR3 sequence: CASSQAGGRPRDEQYF. CDR3 DNA sequence: TGCGCCAGCAGCCAAGCAGGGGGACGGCCTAGGGACGAGCAGTACTTC.

CDR3 sequence: CASSPRTSGILGEQYF. The CDR3 region has the DNA TGTGCCAGCAGTCCTAGGACTAGCGGGATACTTGGGGAGCAGTACTTC. V usage is TRBV28 and J usage is TRBJ2-7; 12 nucleotides match TRBD2. Looked up from germline, CDR1 is MDHEN and CDR2 is SYDVKM. The ends lost 5 bases at V and 7 bases at J; junction bases unmatched: 12. This CDR3 is built from 16 residues.

J is TRBJ2-1 and V is TRBV27, with TRBD2 matching 8 bases. The junction had 9 bases not matched to a gene; V was cut back by 7 bases and J by 4 bases. Germline values: CDR1 MNHEY, CDR2 SMNVEV (reference sequence). This CDR3 is built from 15 residues. CDR3 nucleotides: TGTGCCAGCATCCCCCGACTAGCGATTTACAATGAGCAGTTCTTC. It encodes CASIPRLAIYNEQFF.

This clone occurred once. V and J are TRBV27 and TRBJ2-7; 8 bases are a match to TRBD1. The CDR3 covers 14 residues. V was clipped by 5 bases and J by 5 bases; unmatched bases: 8. Germline V lookup: CDR1 MNHEY, CDR2 SMNVEV (reference sequence). CDR3 sequence (DNA): TGTGCCAGCAGTCCGGGGAGGACAGGGAACGAGCAGTACTTC. It translates to CASSPGRTGNEQYF.

The chain couples TRBV15 to TRBJ1-1, with 8 bases identical to TRBD1. The CDR3 spans 15 residues. The germline V gene has CDR1 LNHNV and CDR2 YYDKDF (reference sequence). The V gene end was trimmed by 2 bases and the J gene end by 4 bases; junction bases not matched to a gene: 6. The DNA of the CDR3 is TGTGCCACCAGCAGAAGACAGGGGCAAGGCACTGAAGCTTTCTTT. Translating it yields CATSRRQGQGTEAFF.

The chain carries TRBV11-2 and TRBJ2-3, with 10 bases lining up with TRBD2. J lost 3 bases, V lost 5 bases, and 5 bases had no gene match. CDR1 and CDR2 from the germline V gene are SGHAT and FQNNGV. The CDR3 is made up of 15 amino acids. CDR3 in DNA: TGTGCCAGCAGCGAAAGGACTAGCGGTACAGATACGCAGTATTTT. Translated: CASSERTSGTDTQYF. Full variable domain (rest looked up from reference TRBV11-2 and TRBJ2-3): EAGVAQSPRYKIIEKRQSVAFWCNPISGHATLYWYQQILGQGPKLLIQFQNNGVVDDSQLPKDRFSAERLKGVDSTLKIQPAKLEDSAVYLCASSERTSGTDTQYFGPGTRLTVL.

This chain uses TRBV7-9 with TRBJ2-5; TRBD2 might be the D (5 bases). V lost 6 bases to trimming and J lost 4 bases, with 15 bases between them. The V gene's germline CDR1 is SEHNR and CDR2 FQNEAQ (reference sequence). CDR3 size: 14 residues. CDR3 sequence reads: CASSRTAPRETQYF. The CDR3 DNA reads as TGTGCCAGCAGTCGGACTGCCCCGAGAGAGACCCAGTACTTC.

The chain couples TRBV4-1 to TRBJ1-5; unclear D gene. The CDR3 totals 13 residues. In germline, CDR1 is MGHRA, CDR2 YSYEKL. V was trimmed by 5 bases and J by 5 bases, leaving 10 bases between them. The chain's CDR3 is CASSKGTDQPQHF. The CDR3 region has the DNA TGCGCCAGCAGCAAAGGCACGGATCAGCCCCAGCATTTT.

This chain connects TRBV25-1 to TRBJ1-2; 8 bases agree with TRBD1. Germline V gene data show CDR1 as MGHDK and CDR2 as SYGVNS. This CDR3 is built from 15 residues. The ends lost 4 bases at V and 4 bases at J; junction bases unmatched: 8. The CDR3 sequence: CASSGQGRTLYGYTF. For the CDR3, the DNA is TGTGCCAGCAGTGGACAGGGGAGGACCCTCTATGGCTACACCTTC.

The chain carries TRBV21-1 and TRBJ2-2; the D segment call TRBD2 is taken from the table without a DNA check. TRBV21-1 is a listed pseudogene. This CDR3 contains 14 residues. The CDR3 is CASSTPAFDGELFF. CDR3 sequence (DNA): TGTGCCAGCAGCACCCCTGCGTTTGACGGGGAGCTGTTTTTT.

V usage is TRBV14 and J usage is TRBJ1-2; D uncertain. V lost 1 base and J 7 bases, leaving 13 bases between the germline ends. Germline V gene lookup returns CDR1 SGHDN and CDR2 FVKESK. The CDR3 runs to 14 residues. CDR3 region: CASSQGGGSTGYTF. The DNA for the CDR3 is TGTGCCAGCAGCCAAGGAGGAGGGAGTACTGGCTACACCTTC.

This clone appeared a single time. This rearrangement joins TRBV19 to TRBJ1-5, with no clear D. The V and J ends lost 3 bases and 5 bases respectively, with 8 bases between them. CDR3 length: 13 amino acids. Germline CDR1 and CDR2: LNHDA and SQIVND (reference sequence). CDR3 bases: TGTGCCAGTAGTATCCGCAGTTATCAGCCCCAGCATTTT. As protein: CASSIRSYQPQHF.